These 11 T cell receptor beta chains were sequenced from one sample in a study of T cell changes during pregnancy in multiple sclerosis. Some clones are missing from TCRdb's copy, which holds only in-frame ones; the method was immunoSEQ multiplex PCR. Among approximately 40,000 clones listed, 85% to 95% were seen once. The sample in question was CD4+ T cells from peripheral blood mononuclear cells, obtained in the third trimester of pregnancy. These receptors all come from a female donor with multiple sclerosis, enrolled in a pregnancy study.

Regarding this clone: At one end the junction does not follow the germline gene, possibly because of a read error. The rearrangement links TRBV7-2 to TRBJ2-1, with 12 positions matching TRBD2. This CDR3 is 15 amino acids long. Germline loops: CDR1 SGHTA, CDR2 FQGNSA. The CDR3 region has the DNA TGTGCCAGCAGCCTAGCGGGAGGGCTTAACAATGAGCAGTTCTTC. It translates to CASSLAGGLNNEQFF.

To note about this clone: An end of the junction does not agree with germline; a read error may underlie this. J is TRBJ2-5 and V is TRBV7-7; D possibly corresponds to TRBD2 (7 bases). This CDR3 region has 13 residues. Germline loops: CDR1 SSHAT, CDR2 FNYEAQ (reference sequence). The CDR3 loop reads CASSQRGGETQYF. CDR3 DNA sequence: TGTGCTAGCAGCCAAAGGGGGGGAGAGACCCAGTACTTC.

This sequence joins TRBV5-5 and TRBJ2-3; the D gene is possibly TRBD2 (6 bases). There are 15 residues in the CDR3. Per the germline V gene, CDR1 is SGHKS and CDR2 is YYEKEE (reference sequence). V was trimmed by 4 bases and J by 0 bases, leaving 12 bases between them. This CDR3 reads CASSVTGTSTDTQYF. In DNA, the CDR3 is TGTGCCAGCAGCGTAACCGGGACTAGCACAGATACGCAGTATTTT.

This chain uses TRBV5-6 with TRBJ1-1; D may be TRBD1 (6 bases). The CDR3 is made up of 14 amino acids. Trimming cost V 4 bases and J 6 bases, with 16 bases left between them. Germline V gene sequence: CDR1 SGHDT, CDR2 YYEEEE. CDR3 amino acids: CASSPGGGLAEAFF. CDR3 DNA: TGTGCCAGCAGCCCCGGGGGGGGGCTCGCTGAAGCTTTCTTT.

The rearrangement links TRBV9 to TRBJ2-6; 7 positions agree with TRBD2. Germline CDR1 is SGDLS and CDR2 is YYNGEE. V lost 5 bases and J lost 4; bases outside the gene matches: 6. This CDR3 region has 15 residues. CDR3 DNA: TGTGCCAGCAGTGGGGGAGGGCAGGGGGCCAACGTCCTGACTTTC. Amino acids: CASSGGGQGANVLTF.

The V and J genes are TRBV6-6 and TRBJ2-3; D is possibly TRBD2 (5 bases). The CDR3 loop spans 14 amino acids. The germline V and J ends were trimmed by 8 bases and 3 bases, with 15 bases remaining between them. Germline V CDR1 and CDR2: MNHNY, SVGAGI (reference sequence). The CDR3: CASRFEGATDTQYF. The DNA of the CDR3 is TGTGCCAGCCGGTTCGAGGGAGCGACAGATACGCAGTATTTT.

The DNA for the CDR3 is TGTGCCAGCAGTTACTCGAGCACGAATCAGCCCCAGCATTTT. This gives the protein CASSYSSTNQPQHF. The chain employs TRBV6-5 and TRBJ1-5; D is ambiguous. Germline-derived CDR1 and CDR2 are MNHEY and SVGAGI. V lost 0 bases, J lost 4 bases, and 7 bases lay in between. This CDR3 contains 14 residues.

The chain uses TRBV7-6 and TRBJ2-3; D might be TRBD2 (5 bases). The CDR3 runs 16 residues. The germline V and J ends were trimmed by 4 bases and 6 bases, with 20 bases remaining between them. Germline loops: CDR1 SGHVS, CDR2 FNYEAQ. CDR3 protein: CASSSTLGRGIDTQYF. The DNA for the CDR3 is TGTGCCAGCAGCTCCACTCTGGGCCGAGGGATCGATACGCAGTATTTT.

The chain couples TRBV6-5 to TRBJ1-3, with D possibly matching TRBD1 (5 bases). CDR1 and CDR2 from the germline V gene are MNHEY and SVGAGI. Trimming removed 8 bases at V and 2 bases at J, with 16 bases between. The CDR3 length is 15 residues. The CDR3 loop reads CASARTRATGNTIYF. CDR3 coding DNA: TGTGCCAGCGCCCGAACCAGGGCTACTGGAAACACCATATATTTT.

This chain joins TRBV5-4 and TRBJ2-2; D is uncertain. Germline CDR1 is SGHNT and CDR2 is YYREEE (reference sequence). Between the trimmed V and J ends, which lost 2 bases and 1 base, there was a span of 6 bases. The CDR3 length is 14 residues. CDR3 bases: TGTGCCAGCAGCTTACATCAGAACACCGGGGAGCTGTTTTTT. It is translated as CASSLHQNTGELFF.

The gene calls are TRBV4-3 and TRBJ2-6; the D gene is possibly TRBD1 (6 bases). CDR3 size: 17 residues. The V end was cut by 3 bases, the J end by 2 bases, with 14 bases between. CDR1 and CDR2 (germline): LGHNA, YSLEER. CDR3: CASSQAKTGAGANVLTF. CDR3 bases: TGCGCCAGCAGCCAGGCTAAGACAGGAGCTGGGGCCAACGTCCTGACTTTC.